This T cell receptor (beta chain) was obtained from a study of blood T cell repertoires in COVID-19. Study-wide context: The United States, Italy and Spain provided the acute and convalescent COVID-19 samples. PBMCs, B-cell-depleted T cells, or T cells were the source of the cDNA or gDNA that made up the material.

The V gene's germline CDR1 is SEHNR and CDR2 FQNEAQ (reference sequence). With 7 bases removed from V and 0 bases from J, the gap between germline ends came to 13 bases. CDR3 size: 15 residues. Authors' methods: The authors estimated nucleated cell counts from reference gene primer amplification. Repertoires were generated with immunoSEQ multiplex PCR, while TCRdb's copy carries only in-frame clones and drops some. The V and J calls and clone size were taken over from that table, and D and trimming were inferred from the DNA. Altogether more than 150,000 clones are present, approximately 80% being singletons, with the ten largest covering approximately 9.4%.

This TCR came from a woman in her forties or fifties with acute or convalescent COVID-19. Source material: peripheral blood. The rearrangement links TRBV7-9 to TRBJ1-3, with D maybe TRBD1 (5 bases). The CDR3 reads CASTIDSTSGNTIYF. Written as DNA, the CDR3 is TGTGCCAGCACTATTGACAGTACCTCTGGAAACACCATATATTTT.